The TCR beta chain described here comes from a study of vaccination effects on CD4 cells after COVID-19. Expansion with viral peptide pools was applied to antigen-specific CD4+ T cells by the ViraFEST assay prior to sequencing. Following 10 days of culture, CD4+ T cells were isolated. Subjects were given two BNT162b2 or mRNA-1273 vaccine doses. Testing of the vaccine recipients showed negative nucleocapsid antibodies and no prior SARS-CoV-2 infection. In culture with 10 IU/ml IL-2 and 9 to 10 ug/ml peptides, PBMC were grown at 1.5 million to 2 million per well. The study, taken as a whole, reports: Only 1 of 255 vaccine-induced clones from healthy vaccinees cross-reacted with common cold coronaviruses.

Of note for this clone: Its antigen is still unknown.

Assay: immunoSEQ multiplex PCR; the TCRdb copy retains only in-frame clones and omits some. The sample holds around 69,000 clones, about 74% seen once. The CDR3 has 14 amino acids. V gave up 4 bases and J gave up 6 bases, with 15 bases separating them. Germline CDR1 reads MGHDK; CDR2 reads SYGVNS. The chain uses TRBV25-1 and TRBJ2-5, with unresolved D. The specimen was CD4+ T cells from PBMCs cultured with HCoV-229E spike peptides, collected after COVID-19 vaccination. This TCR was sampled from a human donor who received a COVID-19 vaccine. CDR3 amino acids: CASSGLIVGQTQYF. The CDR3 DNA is TGTGCCAGCAGTGGACTGATCGTGGGTCAGACCCAGTACTTC. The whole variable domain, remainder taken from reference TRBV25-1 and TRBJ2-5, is EADIYQTPRYLVIGTGKKITLECSQTMGHDKMYWYQQDPGMELHLIHYSYGVNSTEKGDLSSESTVSRIRTEHFPLTLESARPSHTSQYLCASSGLIVGQTQYFGPGTRLLVL.